This TCR beta chain was profiled in a study of CD8+CD57+ T cells in acquired aplastic anemia. Looking at the study overall: CD4+ and CD8+ cells, once sorted, gave DNA averaging roughly 3.4 ug. Overall study results and limits: Between patients and controls, about 30 CD8+ CDR3 sequences were found in common.

Worth noting for this clonotype: Its antigen is still unknown. Because the CDR3 is missing its conserved closing phenylalanine or tryptophan, this is likely a read error. Because the CDR3's place on the DNA is in doubt, the DNA is left out and the CDR3 is given as listed by TCRdb.

Termini included, the CDR3 measures 13 amino acids. CDR1 is SEHNR, CDR2 FQNEAQ, per germline (reference sequence). Investigators profiled TCR beta VDJ and CDR3 from genomic DNA template. Each CDR3 protein is one row after TCRdb ran MiXCR on the reads. Counted here are hundreds of thousands of distinct CDR3 sequences, roughly 64% occurring once; the ten biggest clones make up less than 4%. The sample comprised sorted CD4+, CD8+, or CD8+CD57+ T cells (not recorded which) from PBMCs. The sequence derives from a human donor in good health, serving as a control. The genes are TRBV7-9 and TRBJ2-1; the D segment call TRBD2 is taken from the table without a DNA check. Here the CDR3 reads CASSPGGGLWLYL.